This TCR beta chain derives from a study of OX40 agonist ivuxolimab in advanced cancers. Describing the broader study: Ivuxolimab, which targeted the costimulatory receptor OX40 (CD134), was an agonistic, fully human IgG2 monoclonal antibody. Prior anti-PD-1, anti-PD-L1 or anti-CTLA-4 therapy was permitted, and checkpoint inhibitors had been received by roughly 42% of dose-escalation patients. Intravenous ivuxolimab was administered to patients every 2 weeks at six dose levels: 0.01, 0.1, 0.3, 1.5, 3 and 10 mg/kg. Of the 50 to 55 dose-escalation patients, hepatocellular carcinoma was present in approximately 20, melanoma in around 15, renal cell carcinoma in 9 and head and neck cancer in 9. Partial responses occurred in three dose-escalation patients, of whom one had hepatocellular carcinoma and two had cutaneous melanoma. In the dose-escalation cohort, 70% to 85% of patients were male, and the mean age was roughly 60 years, with a range of about 20 to 79. The monotherapy dose-escalation portion (N ≈ 55 patients) of the phase I ivuxolimab trial is reported in the paper. Peripheral TCRbeta sequencing was intended to test whether TCR sequence diversity was altered and clonal T-cell expansion was caused by ivuxolimab. Overall study results and their limits: The antigen specificity of the clonally expanded peripheral T cells was not determined. At doses of 0.1 to 3.0 mg/kg, clonal expansion of both CD4+ and CD8+ blood T cells was observed from baseline to week 6. In the 0.1-3.0 mg/kg groups, partial responders were among the patients with the lowest normalized peripheral clonal expansion, particularly in CD8+ T cells. On average, CD8+ T cells showed more expanded clones than CD4+ T cells after ivuxolimab. Low levels of normalized T-cell clonal expansion were also seen in some patients who did not respond.

The trial excluded patients who had a history of autoimmune disease or were on systemic immunosuppression. Peripheral blood for TCR sequencing was drawn from every dose cohort at baseline, at cycle 4 day 1 and at cycle 7 day 1. Samples were obtained from an open-label, multicenter, first-in-human phase I dose-escalation trial of ivuxolimab. Adults with locally advanced or metastatic melanoma, renal cell carcinoma, hepatocellular carcinoma or head and neck squamous cell carcinoma were enrolled in the trial. Before TCR sequencing, CD4+ and CD8+ T cells were separately sorted from peripheral blood. Genomic DNA was isolated from the sorted cells so that the TCRbeta CDR3 region could be sequenced. TCRbeta CDR3 regions were sequenced using the immunoSEQ Assay. The clones in this table, taken by TCRdb from immuneACCESS, are in-frame only. Not every clone is retained; where verified, under half of the shortfall comes from an unresolved V gene, and the cause of the rest is unknown. The sample table holds some 91,000 clones, of which 80% to 90% were seen once. Of the sample, around 4% falls within the top ten clones.

Worth noting for this clone: Its antigen is unknown. Base-call qualities are not available, and no considerably larger clone is one nucleotide away.

V is reduced by 4 bases and J by 3 bases, leaving a spacing of 4 bases between them. The CDR3 has 11 amino acids, counting the end cysteine and phenylalanine. Only the CDR3 region is kept as DNA, spanning 33 bases read in frame from base 1. CDR1 MNHEY and CDR2 SMNVEV are derived from the germline V gene (reference sequence). The sample in question was CD4+ or CD8+ T cells sorted from blood, obtained in a trial of the OX40 agonist ivuxolimab. The rearrangement joined TRBV27 to TRBJ2-7; the D gene is not confidently resolved. The TCR sequence derives from an adult with an advanced solid tumor such as melanoma, head and neck, liver or kidney cancer. At the DNA level, the sequence is TGTGCCAGCAGTTCGATCTACGAGCAGTACTTC. It translates to CASSSIYEQYF.